The rows below give T cell receptor beta chains drawn from one sample of a study of blood T cell repertoires in COVID-19. Data came from immunoSEQ multiplex PCR; TCRdb stores just in-frame clones and leaves some out. The sample lists around 150,000 clones; about 83% were seen once. Sequencing was done on a sample of PBMCs or T cells enriched from blood (not recorded which). These receptors came from a woman between 50 and 59 years old with acute COVID-19. CDR3s leave out the opening cysteine and the closing phenylalanine or tryptophan. Fields, in order: CDR3 length, J gene, V gene, clone size, CDR3 protein. Only part of the rows carry a size: once, few, many, or a class if the clone is expanded.

13	TRBJ2-2	TRBV7-6	NA	ASSSGTSGSGELF
13	TRBJ2-2	TRBV3-1/TRBV3-2	NA	ASSQDRGNTGELF
19	TRBJ2-1	TRBV14	NA	ASSHGPGQLEGRLDQNEQF
12	TRBJ2-7	TRBV5-1	NA	ASSLGLAGHEQY
11	TRBJ2-7	TRBV2	NA	ASRGQGNYEQY
12	TRBJ1-3	TRBV19	few	ASTEGVHGNTIY
9	TRBJ1-2	TRBV30	many	AWSSSGGYT
11	TRBJ1-2	TRBV27	NA	ASGMGDTYGYT
13	TRBJ2-7	TRBV2	few	ASSGTTSGLWEQY
15	TRBJ1-2	TRBV4-1	NA	ASSQGAGVKANYGYT
12	TRBJ2-5	TRBV5-4	NA	ATQRISGKETQY
15	TRBJ2-1	TRBV7-9	NA	ASSPSSGLLSYNEQF
14	TRBJ2-3	TRBV10-1	NA	ASSESAALITDTQY
15	TRBJ2-7	TRBV10-3	NA	AISESLVEGAGYEQY
11	TRBJ1-5	TRBV18	NA	ASSIQGDQPQH
11	TRBJ1-2	TRBV19	once	ASSPLRGNGYT
15	TRBJ2-3	TRBV7-3	NA	ASSLDGTSGITDTQY
12	TRBJ1-1	TRBV20-1	few	SASRPGAGTEAF
9	TRBJ2-1	TRBV19	once	ASSLFGEQF
12	TRBJ1-1	TRBV28	NA	ASSSGHPNTEAF
13	TRBJ1-4	TRBV27	NA	ASSIWDGTGKKLF
11	TRBJ1-2	TRBV19	NA	ASGGQTNYGYT
12	TRBJ1-3	TRBV13	NA	ASSYTRTGNTIY
13	TRBJ2-1	TRBV19	NA	ASSIGLAAPGEQF
12	TRBJ1-4	TRBV25-1	NA	ASSNAGGLGKLF
14	TRBJ2-2	TRBV7-3	NA	ASSLTSGRAAGELF
11	TRBJ1-3	TRBV19	NA	ASSSGDGNTIY
11	TRBJ2-5	TRBV11-2	NA	ATGTSATETQY
13	TRBJ2-7	TRBV3-1/TRBV3-2	once	ASSRGLAVSYEQY
12	TRBJ2-1	TRBV18	NA	ASSPPGGADEQF
12	TRBJ1-2	TRBV15	NA	ATSREGQGYGYT
15	TRBJ2-2	TRBV5-1	NA	ASSPLLAGGITGELF
12	TRBJ2-1	TRBV19	NA	ASSMTLAGDEQF
15	TRBJ1-1	TRBV27	NA	ASSFFRIQGANTEAF
9	TRBJ2-7	TRBV10-3	medium-sized	AISEQNKQY
13	TRBJ2-3	TRBV6-5	once	ASSHRQGTTDTQY
14	TRBJ1-1	TRBV19	NA	ASETGAKGVNTEAF
14	TRBJ1-4	TRBV12-5	NA	ASGLGDRGPWEKLF
13	TRBJ1-2	TRBV28	once	ASSFARGRLYGYT
13	TRBJ2-1	TRBV7-9	NA	ASSLGWSQGFEQF
11	TRBJ1-2	TRBV27	NA	ASRTPGQRGYT
12	TRBJ2-7	TRBV7-9	NA	ASSLELGTYEQY
14	TRBJ2-5	TRBV9	NA	ASSVGPQEGQETQY
12	TRBJ2-2	TRBV18	NA	ASSLKGANGELF
14	TRBJ2-1	TRBV5-1	NA	ASSLGPQGSNNEQF
15	TRBJ1-1	TRBV14	NA	ASSRGLTGPLNTEAF
13	TRBJ2-1	TRBV7-3	NA	ASSSTSGSGNEQF